The 22 T cell receptor beta chains below come from one sample, sequenced in a study of T-cell memory formation after mild COVID-19. TCRdb processed the 5' RACE reads anew with MiXCR; each CDR3 protein has one entry. The sample lists about 560,000 distinct CDR3 sequences, approximately 18% occurring once. Sequenced material: PBMCs or a T cell subset sorted from them (not recorded which). Receptors originate from an adult woman who had mild COVID-19 (a few samples of this study predate the infection). Cell type and time point are not known.

The gene calls are TRBV29-1 and TRBJ2-7; D is uncertain. V shed 8 bases and J shed 0 bases, with 14 bases lying between them. Germline V gene sequence: CDR1 SQVTM, CDR2 ANQGSEA. The CDR3 covers 13 residues. The CDR3 nucleotides read TGCAGCTATGCGGCAGAGAACTCCTACGAGCAGTACTTC. It encodes CSYAAENSYEQYF.

The chain carries TRBV7-2 and TRBJ2-1; no clear D gene. The length of the CDR3 is 15 residues. The germline V and J ends were trimmed by 5 bases and 2 bases, with 13 bases remaining between them. The germline V gene has CDR1 SGHTA and CDR2 FQGNSA. The CDR3 loop is CASSLWSLAYNEQFF. DNA for the CDR3: TGTGCCAGCAGCCTGTGGAGTCTAGCCTACAATGAGCAGTTCTTC.

The chain combines TRBV7-2 with TRBJ2-3; D is unresolved. Germline V gene data show CDR1 as SGHTA and CDR2 as FQGNSA. V gave up 5 bases and J gave up 1 base, with 10 bases separating them. This CDR3 contains 14 residues. CDR3 DNA sequence: TGTGCCAGCAGCCTGCGGCCCGGCACAGATACGCAGTATTTT. Protein: CASSLRPGTDTQYF.

This chain joins TRBV6-2 or TRBV6-3 and TRBJ2-5; TRBD2 agrees at 15 bases. The germline CDR1 and CDR2 sequences are MNHEY and SVGEGT. The trim removed 6 bases at V and 4 bases at J, leaving 6 bases unmatched. This CDR3 comprises 16 residues. The CDR3 region is CASSRGTSGRIETQYF. In nucleotides, the CDR3 is TGTGCCAGCAGCCGTGGGACTAGCGGGAGGATAGAGACCCAGTACTTC.

This clonotype was seen a handful of times. The V call is TRBV15, the J call TRBJ2-3, with 7 bases that match TRBD2. J was trimmed by 0 bases and V by 8 bases; bases with no gene match: 8. CDR3 size: 15 residues. CDR1 and CDR2 from the germline V gene are LNHNV and YYDKDF (reference sequence). The CDR3 is CATLPGGRSTDTQYF. The CDR3 DNA follows: TGTGCCACCCTGCCGGGGGGAAGAAGCACAGATACGCAGTATTTT.

V and J are TRBV5-1 and TRBJ2-3, with TRBD2 matching 15 bases. V lost 4 bases, J lost 0 bases, and 6 bases stayed unmatched. Per germline, CDR1 SGHRS and CDR2 YFSETQ. This CDR3 is 18 amino acids long. CDR3 protein: CASSTGLAGGGSTDTQYF. In nucleotides, the CDR3 is TGCGCCAGCAGCACGGGACTAGCGGGGGGCGGTAGCACAGATACGCAGTATTTT.

The table lists this clonotype with a few counts. The chain couples TRBV4-3 to TRBJ1-5; tentatively, D is TRBD1 (5 bases). The CDR3 extends over 15 amino acids. The germline V gene has CDR1 LGHNA and CDR2 YSLEER. V dropped 0 bases and J dropped 3 bases, with 9 bases sitting between them. The CDR3 region is CASSQDLGDNQPQHF. In nucleotides, the CDR3 is TGCGCCAGCAGCCAAGATTTAGGGGACAATCAGCCCCAGCATTTT.

V is TRBV15 and J is TRBJ1-1; TRBD1 aligns across 9 bases. This CDR3 region has 16 residues. CDR1 is LNHNV and CDR2 is YYDKDF in the germline V gene (reference sequence). V was clipped by 2 bases and J by 3 bases; unmatched bases: 7. CDR3 region: CATSRSRDRVYTEAFF. Here the CDR3 DNA reads TGTGCCACCAGCAGAAGCCGGGACAGGGTTTACACTGAAGCTTTCTTT.

This clonotype was seen a handful of times. The chain has TRBV5-4 and TRBJ2-3; 8 bases align to TRBD2. The J segment lost 4 bases and the V segment lost 4 bases, leaving 8 bases of the junction unmatched. The germline gives CDR1 SGHNT, CDR2 YYREEE (reference sequence). This CDR3 has 15 residues. CDR3 protein: CASSLVRGGPDTQYF. CDR3 nucleotides: TGTGCCAGCAGCCTAGTTCGGGGGGGCCCAGATACGCAGTATTTT.

This clonotype was found many times. J is TRBJ2-1 and V is TRBV7-8, with a possible D match to TRBD2 (6 bases). Germline V gene data show CDR1 as SGHVS and CDR2 as FQNEAQ. This CDR3 has 15 amino acids. The V end was cut by 5 bases, the J end by 7 bases, with 18 bases between. DNA for the CDR3: TGTGCCAGCAGCATCCGGGACCCTCGGGGGAATGAGCAGTTCTTC. Translating it yields CASSIRDPRGNEQFF.

The CDR3 DNA reads TGCGCCAGCAGCCAAGATGTGGGAAACCCAGATACGCAGTATTTT. It specifies CASSQDVGNPDTQYF. The chain has TRBV4-3 and TRBJ2-3, with D unclear. CDR3 length: 15 amino acids. Per germline, CDR1 LGHNA and CDR2 YSLEER. V dropped 0 bases and J dropped 4 bases, with 11 bases sitting between them.

J is TRBJ2-3 and V is TRBV3-1, with 12 bases lining up with TRBD2. V lost 3 bases to trimming and J lost 0 bases; unmatched junction nucleotides: 10. Germline CDR1 reads LGHDT; CDR2 reads YNNKEL (reference sequence). The CDR3 runs 19 residues. In DNA, the CDR3 is TGTGCCAGCAGCCATCCCCGGACTAGCGGGGCCGTTAGCACAGATACGCAGTATTTT. Its protein is CASSHPRTSGAVSTDTQYF.

This chain joins TRBV6-5 and TRBJ1-4; 8 bases are shared with TRBD1. This CDR3 is 13 amino acids long. With 8 bases clipped from V and 8 bases from J, the junction kept 7 bases outside the gene matches. The germline V gene has CDR1 MNHEY and CDR2 SVGAGI. CDR3 in DNA: TGTGCCAGCGGGCAGGGGGCAGGGGAAAAACTGTTTTTT. Protein sequence: CASGQGAGEKLFF.

About this clonotype itself: The germline gene is not matched at one end of the junction; a read error may be the cause. V gene TRBV4-1 combines with J gene TRBJ2-7; D might be TRBD2 (7 bases). The germline CDR1 and CDR2 sequences are MGHRA and YSYEKL. The CDR3 runs 16 residues. For the CDR3, the DNA is TGCGCCAGCAGCCAAGTCAACCCAGCGGGACTCCTGCAGGGGCACTTC. It is translated as CASSQVNPAGLLQGHF.

This clonotype appeared a few times. The chain recombines TRBV29-1 with TRBJ2-5; weak D call: TRBD1 (5 bases). CDR1 and CDR2 (germline): SQVTM, ANQGSEA. This CDR3 comprises 13 residues. V lost 4 bases to trimming and J lost 6 bases, with 15 bases between them. CDR3 sequence: CSVVLTGLKTQYF. The CDR3, as DNA: TGCAGCGTTGTACTAACAGGATTGAAGACCCAGTACTTC.

In this sample, this clonotype turned up many times. The J gene is TRBJ2-1, the V gene TRBV5-1; the match to TRBD1 covers 10 bases. The CDR3 is 15 residues long. Germline V gene sequence: CDR1 SGHRS, CDR2 YFSETQ. V lost 0 bases to trimming and J lost 8 bases; unmatched junction nucleotides: 5. The CDR3 nucleotides are TGCGCCAGCAGCTTGGTGGGACAGGGGAGCGATGAGCAGTTCTTC. This gives the protein CASSLVGQGSDEQFF.

This clonotype was detected many times. This chain connects TRBV6-1 to TRBJ2-7; no clear D. V was trimmed by 6 bases and J by 1 base, leaving 1 base between them. CDR1 MNHNS and CDR2 SASEGT come from the germline V gene. This CDR3 spans 10 amino acids. The CDR3, as DNA: TGTGCCAGCAGATCCTACGAGCAGTACTTC. This codes for CASRSYEQYF.

This clonotype was observed many times. The J gene is TRBJ1-1, the V gene TRBV7-9; maybe TRBD1 (5 bases). This CDR3 contains 14 residues. Germline V CDR1 and CDR2: SEHNR, FQNEAQ (reference sequence). Trimming cost V 5 bases and J 3 bases, with 13 bases left between them. The CDR3 DNA reads as TGTGCCAGCAGCCCGACAGCTAGATACACTGAAGCTTTCTTT. It is translated as CASSPTARYTEAFF.

This clonotype was seen ten or more times. The junction does not match germline at one end; this may be a read error. The chain recombines TRBV12-3 or TRBV12-4 with TRBJ1-2; D is possibly TRBD1 (5 bases). The CDR3 runs 11 residues. DNA of the CDR3: TGCGCCAGCAGCTTGAGGGGTGGCTACACCTTC. Amino acid sequence: CASSLRGGYTF.

The chain is built from TRBV7-9 and TRBJ2-3, with unresolved D. Trimming took off 5 bases at V and 1 base at J, with 10 bases between the two ends. CDR3 length equals 14 residues. Germline CDR1 reads SEHNR; CDR2 reads FQNEAQ (reference sequence). CDR3 in amino acids: CASSTGHGTDTQYF. DNA of the CDR3: TGTGCCAGCAGCACCGGGCACGGCACAGATACGCAGTATTTT.

The CDR3 here is CASSSTPRGNEKLFF. DNA for the CDR3: TGTGCCAGCAGCTCCACCCCCAGGGGTAATGAAAAACTGTTTTTT. The rearrangement uses TRBV7-9 and TRBJ1-4; possible D gene TRBD1, 6 bases. Trimming removed 4 bases at V and 4 bases at J, with 13 bases between. This CDR3 comprises 15 residues. The germline gives CDR1 SEHNR, CDR2 FQNEAQ (reference sequence).

This clonotype was counted between two and nine times. The CDR3: CASRTDWSDEQFF. In nucleotides, the CDR3 is TGTGCCAGCAGGACGGACTGGTCGGATGAGCAGTTCTTC. The rearrangement joins TRBV12-3 or TRBV12-4 to TRBJ2-1, with D perhaps matching TRBD2 (5 bases). This CDR3 has 13 residues. The V and J ends lost 6 bases and 8 bases respectively, with 14 bases between them.